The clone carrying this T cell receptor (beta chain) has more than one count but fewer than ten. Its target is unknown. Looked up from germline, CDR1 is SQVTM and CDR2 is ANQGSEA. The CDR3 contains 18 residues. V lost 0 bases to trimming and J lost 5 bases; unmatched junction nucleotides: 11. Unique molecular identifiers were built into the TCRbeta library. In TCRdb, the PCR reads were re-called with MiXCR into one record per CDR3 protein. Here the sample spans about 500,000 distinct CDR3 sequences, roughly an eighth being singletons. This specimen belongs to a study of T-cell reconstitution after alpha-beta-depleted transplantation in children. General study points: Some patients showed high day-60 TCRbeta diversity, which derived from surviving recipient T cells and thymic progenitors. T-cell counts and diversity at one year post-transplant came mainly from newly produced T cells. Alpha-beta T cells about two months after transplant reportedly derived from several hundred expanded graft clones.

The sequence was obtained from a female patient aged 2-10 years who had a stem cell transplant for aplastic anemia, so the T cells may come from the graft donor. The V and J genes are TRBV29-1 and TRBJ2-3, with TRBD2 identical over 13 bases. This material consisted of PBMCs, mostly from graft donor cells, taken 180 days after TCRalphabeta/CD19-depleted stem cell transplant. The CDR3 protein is CSVEDPVLAGGPIDTQYF. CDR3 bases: TGCAGCGTTGAAGACCCCGTACTAGCGGGAGGGCCAATAGATACGCAGTATTTT.